Sequencing of this T cell receptor (beta chain) was carried out in a study of Ad26.COV2.S vaccination and SARS-CoV-2 variants. Whole-study context: Recipients of Ad26.COV2.S got it intramuscularly, once or twice 56 days apart.

Assay used: immunoSEQ multiplex PCR; TCRdb lists only in-frame clones, some missing. The sample has about half a million clones; 80% to 90% are singletons. Germline-derived CDR1 and CDR2 are SGHRS and YFSETQ. V was cut by 0 bases and J by 4 bases, with 13 bases left in between. The CDR3 has 15 amino acids. Treatment noted: roughly 19 received Ad26.COV2.S at low or high dose, single or two shots; about 5 received placebo; per-sample allocation not given. Vaccine and placebo recipients were sampled on day 63 after the first injection. SARS-CoV-2 spike from the Wuhan strain was encoded by the vaccine, an Ad26 vector.

V is TRBV5-1 and J is TRBJ1-1, with D tentatively TRBD1 (5 bases). Sample: peripheral blood, taken in a trial of Ad26.COV2.S vaccine versus placebo. The clonotype comes from a person between 18 and 59 years old who received the Ad26.COV2.S COVID-19 vaccine or a placebo. The CDR3 region has the DNA TGCGCCAGCAGCTTGGTCGGGGGAGGCAGCACTGAAGCTTTCTTT. It encodes CASSLVGGGSTEAFF. The entire variable domain, with the rest obtained from reference TRBV5-1 and TRBJ1-1, is as follows: KAGVTQTPRYLIKTRGQQVTLSCSPISGHRSVSWYQQTPGQGLQFLFEYFSETQRNKGNFPGRFSGRQFSNSRSEMNVSTLELGDSALYLCASSLVGGGSTEAFFGQGTRLTVV.